This paragraph covers one TCR beta chain sequence. This record comes from a study of T cells expressing NK-cell markers. For the study at large: Sorted CD3+CD56-NKG2C+, CD3+CD56+NKG2C+ and CD3+CD56+NKG2C- T cells supplied the TCR beta repertoires.

There are 14 residues in the CDR3. Germline V lookup: CDR1 SQVTM, CDR2 ANQGSEA. TCRdb derives one entry per CDR3 protein from the 5' RACE reads, leaving out DNA. Found here are 500,000 to 700,000 distinct CDR3 sequences; the top ten clones hold 3% to 4.5%. This clonotype was sampled from a man aged 18 to 30 in good health. The chain couples TRBV29-1 to TRBJ2-1. The sequenced sample consisted of blood T cells: a sorted CD56 or NKG2C T cell subset, CD4+ or CD8+ T cells, or bulk PBMC T cells (not recorded which). CDR3 region: CSVEEGSKVNEQFF.